The clone carrying this TCR beta chain came up a few times. A single record per CDR3 protein comes from TCRdb applying MiXCR to the reads. Here the sample spans several thousand distinct CDR3 sequences, approximately 8% being singletons. CDR1 and CDR2 (germline): SEHNR, FQNEAQ (reference sequence). The CDR3 totals 17 residues. J gave up 3 bases and V 8 bases, and 13 bases lay outside the gene matches. This clonotype was obtained from a human donor with rheumatoid arthritis. The material sequenced was CD4+ T cells from synovial fluid. The V gene is TRBV7-9, the J gene TRBJ2-7; TRBD2 matches at 13 bases. The DNA for the CDR3 is TGTGCCAGCCGACGAGGACTAGCGGGAGAAAATAACTACGAGCAGTACTTC. This gives the protein CASRRGLAGENNYEQYF.